This T cell receptor beta chain emerged from a study of Tregs in tolerant kidney transplant recipients. The V end was cut by 4 bases, the J end by 4 bases, with 9 bases between. The CDR3 is 12 amino acids. From germline, CDR1 is SGHDT and CDR2 YYEEEE. Only in-frame clones appear in the TCRdb table, and some are missing; sequencing was by immunoSEQ multiplex PCR. The sample spans 25,000 to 35,000 clones; the ten largest clones claim around 8%. With regard to this clone: Coverage ceases 3 residues before the CDR3 finishes, and the germline J gene fills in the end.

This clonotype was obtained from a human donor who received a combined kidney and bone marrow transplant. This sequence joins TRBV5-6 and TRBJ2-7; maybe TRBD1 (5 bases). The input for sequencing was CD8+ T cells from blood, taken before the transplant. The chain's CDR3 is CASSPQGYEQYF. The CDR3 bases that were read are TGTGCCAGCAGCCCCCAGGGTTACGAG.